This T cell receptor (beta chain) appears in the sequencing data of a study of T cells in Graves' hyperthyroidism and ophthalmopathy. Study outcomes and limitations: Most thyroid clonotypes that were expanded above 0.001 also turned up in blood.

This clonotype was observed many times. Its matching antigen is unknown. Researchers amplified the TCR beta CDR3 regions from RNA transcripts. Initially, a first-round RT-PCR of the TCR CDR3 employed the HTBI primer set. TCRdb processed the multiplex PCR reads anew with MiXCR; each CDR3 protein has one entry. In the table there are around 480,000 distinct CDR3 sequences, approximately 15% of which are singletons. The diagnostic basis comprised clinical symptoms, serum thyroxine and TRAb, thyroid ultrasound and orbital computed tomography. This clonotype was obtained from a woman younger than 30 with Graves' hyperthyroidism. The sample comprised blood.

DNA for the CDR3: TGCGCCAGCAGCTTGGCCCGGCAGGGCAAAGAGACCCAGTACTTC. Residues: CASSLARQGKETQYF. The rearrangement joins TRBV5-1 to TRBJ2-5; a possible D gene is TRBD1 (5 bases). Germline V gene data show CDR1 as SGHRS and CDR2 as YFSETQ. The V gene lost 0 bases and the J gene lost 3 bases, with 12 bases spanning the gap. The CDR3 runs to 15 residues. The variable domain in full, completed from reference TRBV5-1 and TRBJ2-5, reads KAGVTQTPRYLIKTRGQQVTLSCSPISGHRSVSWYQQTPGQGLQFLFEYFSETQRNKGNFPGRFSGRQFSNSRSEMNVSTLELGDSALYLCASSLARQGKETQYFGPGTRLLVL.